The sequence of this T cell receptor (beta chain) was determined in a study of T cell repertoires in cytomegalovirus infection. In this sample, this clonotype turned up a few times. TCRdb redid the calling of the reads with MiXCR, one entry per CDR3 protein. The data contain some 440,000 distinct CDR3 sequences, 30% to 40% of them singletons. Germline V lookup: CDR1 LGHNA, CDR2 YSLEER. The CDR3 totals 14 residues. The V end lost 1 base, the J end lost 7 bases, and 11 bases lay between the germline ends. This receptor was obtained from a human donor in good health (CMV status not recorded). Some clones in this sample may be carry-over from other donors' samples. Sequencing was performed on PBMCs. The chain has TRBV4-3 and TRBJ2-1, with unresolved D. The CDR3 spells CASSQGRQDNEQFF. CDR3 DNA sequence: TGCGCCAGCAGCCAAGGGAGACAAGATAATGAGCAGTTCTTC.